Reported below is one T cell receptor beta chain. Its cognate antigen is unknown. Profiling relied on immunoSEQ multiplex PCR, and the TCRdb table lists in-frame clones only, not all of them. The table includes about 49,000 clones, approximately 50% detected once. This sample was taken from a study of cytotoxic CD8 clonotypes in ibrutinib-treated CLL. General study findings and limits: Clonality increased with ibrutinib response but returned toward baseline at progression.

Germline lookup yields CDR1 LNHDA and CDR2 SQIVND (reference sequence). The CDR3 spans 14 residues. V lost 7 bases, J lost 1 base, and 11 bases lay in between. This receptor was obtained from a human donor with chronic lymphocytic leukemia. The gene calls are TRBV19 and TRBJ1-3, with a possible D match to TRBD1 (6 bases). Sequencing used PBMCs, obtained after 12 months of ibrutinib treatment. The CDR3 DNA reads TGTGCCAGTACCTGGGACAATTCTGGAAACACCATATATTTT. Amino acids: CASTWDNSGNTIYF.